The following is a TCR beta chain sequence with its context. What it binds is unknown. Time point here: cycle 4 day 1 (C4D1), after 5 to 7 weeks of nivolumab. Each of the patients experienced relapse following autologous stem cell transplantation, and their brentuximab vedotin exposure differed. These data are taken from a study of PD-1 blockade in classical Hodgkin lymphoma. Libraries were prepared by immunoSEQ multiplex PCR; TCRdb keeps only in-frame clonotypes and omits some of them. Of 99,000 or so clones in the sample, approximately 89% were seen once. The study's findings and limits: At C4D1, TCR diversity had climbed significantly for CD4+ cells, though not for CD8+ cells. Those achieving complete response showed baseline diversity like newly diagnosed patients.

The sample here was peripheral blood mononuclear cells (PBMCs), taken before the fourth cycle of nivolumab. The TCR sequence derives from a human donor with classical Hodgkin lymphoma.

CDR3 sequence reads: CAISEGSGRAYEQYF. The DNA of the CDR3 is TGTGCCATCAGTGAGGGTAGCGGGAGGGCCTACGAGCAGTACTTC. This rearrangement joins TRBV10-3 to TRBJ2-7; 11 nucleotides align to TRBD2. The V gene end was trimmed by 2 bases and the J gene end by 2 bases; junction bases not matched to a gene: 2. CDR1 and CDR2 (germline): ENHRY, SYGVKD. The CDR3 consists of 15 residues.